This T cell receptor (beta chain) was sequenced during a study of blood T cell repertoires in COVID-19. About the study: Samples taken during acute and convalescent COVID-19 were collected in the United States, Italy and Spain.

Original processing methods: Quantification of nucleated cells was approximated via reference gene primer amplification. Generated by immunoSEQ multiplex PCR, the TCRdb table keeps only in-frame clones and is missing some. The DNA was the basis for D and trimming; V, J and clone size are from that table. The sample has around 100,000 clones, 88% seen once. CDR1 is LGHDT, CDR2 YNNKEL, per germline (reference sequence). The CDR3 is made up of 13 amino acids. Trimming took off 4 bases at V and 4 bases at J, with 10 bases between the two ends. The source material was peripheral blood. This receptor was identified in a woman between 70 and 85 years old who had recovered from COVID-19. V gene TRBV3-1 (or the pseudogene TRBV3-2) combines with J gene TRBJ1-1, with D unclear. The CDR3 is CASSRWPRTEAFF. CDR3 DNA sequence: TGTGCCAGCAGCCGCTGGCCCCGCACTGAAGCTTTCTTT.